The 28 T cell receptor beta chains below were found in one sample sequenced in a study of early T cells in non-severe SARS-CoV-2 infection. TCRdb fed the 5' RACE reads into MiXCR, producing one record per CDR3 protein. Among about 27,000 distinct CDR3 sequences, approximately 2.9% were seen once, and the ten largest hold more than 0.55%. Sequenced material: whole blood. Every receptor here comes from an adult who was a healthcare worker with PCR-confirmed SARS-CoV-2 infection or an uninfected control (not recorded which).

This clonotype was counted only a few times. V and J are TRBV20-1 and TRBJ2-3; possibly TRBD1 or TRBD2 for D (5 bases each). The germline CDR1 and CDR2 sequences are DFQATT and SNEGSKA (reference sequence). CDR3 length: 15 amino acids. Trimming shortened V by 6 bases and J by 0 bases, and 16 bases separated the two germline ends. The CDR3 region has the DNA TGCAGTGCGGGACCCCACGTAGCTAGCACAGATACGCAGTATTTT. Encoded protein: CSAGPHVASTDTQYF.

This clonotype has at least ten counts. This sequence joins TRBV4-1 and TRBJ2-5; weak D call: TRBD2 (5 bases). Germline V gives CDR1 MGHRA, CDR2 YSYEKL. Trimming left V 1 base short and J 5 bases short, with 11 bases between. The CDR3 covers 14 residues. Written as DNA, the CDR3 is TGCGCCAGCAGCCAAGGAGGGAGACCTGAGACCCAGTACTTC. Residues: CASSQGGRPETQYF.

This clonotype was picked up many times. DNA for the CDR3: TGCAGTGCTAGAGCATGGAGGGCGAACACTGAAGCTTTCTTT. Protein sequence: CSARAWRANTEAFF. This chain joins TRBV20-1 and TRBJ1-1, with D unclear. From germline, CDR1 is DFQATT and CDR2 SNEGSKA (reference sequence). Trimming cost V 1 base and J 1 base, with 10 bases left between them. CDR3 length: 14 residues.

This clonotype was seen repeatedly, ten times or more. This rearrangement joins TRBV7-7 to TRBJ2-3, with TRBD2 matching 10 bases. V dropped 2 bases and J dropped 2; count of bases not matched to a gene: 13. This CDR3 is 19 amino acids long. The germline CDR1 and CDR2 sequences are SSHAT and FNYEAQ (reference sequence). CDR3 loop: CASSLFVFVSGGVTDTQYF. CDR3 bases: TGTGCCAGCAGCTTATTTGTTTTCGTCAGCGGGGGGGTCACAGATACGCAGTATTTT. Full variable domain (rest looked up from reference TRBV7-7 and TRBJ2-3): GAGVSQSPRYKVTKRGQDVTLRCDPISSHATLYWYQQALGQGPEFLTYFNYEAQPDKSGLPSDRFSAERPEGSISTLTIQRTEQRDSAMYRCASSLFVFVSGGVTDTQYFGPGTRLTVL.

This clonotype was seen many times. This chain links TRBV6-1 with TRBJ1-1, with D maybe TRBD1 (5 bases). The CDR3 is made up of 14 amino acids. In germline, CDR1 is MNHNS, CDR2 SASEGT. V was cut by 4 bases and J by 3 bases, with 12 bases left in between. CDR3 protein: CASSAAHRHTEAFF. The CDR3 DNA follows: TGTGCCAGCAGTGCAGCACACAGGCACACTGAAGCTTTCTTT.

This clonotype was counted a few times. The gene calls are TRBV29-1 and TRBJ2-4; D is perhaps TRBD2 (6 bases). The germline CDR1 and CDR2 sequences are SQVTM and ANQGSEA. V was pared by 3 bases and J by 0 bases, with 12 bases between. The CDR3 is 15 residues long. The CDR3 sequence: CSVEFVGLAKNIQYF. The CDR3 DNA reads TGCAGCGTTGAGTTTGTGGGACTAGCCAAAAACATTCAGTACTTC. The complete variable domain, with remaining parts taken from reference TRBV29-1 and TRBJ2-4, reads SAVISQKPSRDICQRGTSLTIQCQVDSQVTMMFWYRQQPGQSLTLIATANQGSEATYESGFVIDKFPISRPNLTFSTLTVSNMSPEDSSIYLCSVEFVGLAKNIQYFGAGTRLSVL.

This clonotype was counted at least ten times. The chain recombines TRBV12-5 with TRBJ2-1, with D possibly being TRBD2 (5 bases). Trimming shortened V by 0 bases and J by 8 bases, and 11 bases separated the two germline ends. Per germline, CDR1 LGHNT and CDR2 FRNRAP. This CDR3 is built from 14 residues. CDR3 bases: TGTGCTAGTGGTTTGGTACAGAGGGTCCATGAGCAGTTCTTC. Amino acids: CASGLVQRVHEQFF.

On this clonotype itself: A clone one base away is much larger, so this may be a read error. The V gene is TRBV3-1, the J gene TRBJ2-3, with TRBD1 as a possible D gene (5 bases). The V gene lost 4 bases and the J gene lost 0 bases, with 11 bases spanning the gap. Germline loops: CDR1 LGHDT, CDR2 YNNKEL (reference sequence). The CDR3 has 15 amino acids. The CDR3 DNA reads as TGTGCCAGCAGCCCCAGACAGAAAAGCACAGATACGCAGTATTTT. Protein product: CASSPRQKSTDTQYF.

This clonotype was picked up many times. The chain employs TRBV6-6 and TRBJ2-7; D tentatively reads TRBD1 or TRBD2 (5 bases each). The V end was cut by 0 bases, the J end by 4 bases, with 13 bases between. The CDR3 consists of 15 residues. CDR1 MNHNY and CDR2 SVGAGI come from the germline V gene (reference sequence). CDR3 amino acids: CASSYSRGDGYEQYV. The CDR3 bases are TGTGCCAGCAGTTACTCGAGAGGGGATGGGTACGAGCAGTACGTC.

This clonotype was seen many times. The chain carries TRBV20-1 and TRBJ1-1; 7 nucleotides align to TRBD1. The CDR3 has 13 amino acids. The V and J ends lost 3 bases and 8 bases, in that order; junction bases with no gene match: 9. Germline CDR1 is DFQATT and CDR2 is SNEGSKA (reference sequence). In DNA, the CDR3 is TGCAGTGCTAGTGACAGGGTGGGGAAGGAAGCTTTCTTT. This encodes CSASDRVGKEAFF.

This clonotype was seen repeatedly, ten times or more. The rearrangement uses TRBV9 and TRBJ1-6; D unresolved. Trimming shortened V by 0 bases and J by 7 bases, and 5 bases separated the two germline ends. Germline CDR1 SGDLS, CDR2 YYNGEE. This CDR3 comprises 13 residues. CDR3 in amino acids: CASSVAGNSPLHF. DNA for the CDR3: TGTGCCAGCAGCGTAGCGGGGAATTCACCCCTCCACTTT. Combining the CDR3 with reference TRBV9 and TRBJ1-6 gives the whole variable domain DSGVTQTPKHLITATGQRVTLRCSPRSGDLSVYWYQQSLDQGLQFLIQYYNGEERAKGNILERFSAQQFPDLHSELNLSSLELGDSALYFCASSVAGNSPLHFGNGTRLTVT.

This clonotype was seen at least ten times. V is TRBV4-1 and J is TRBJ2-5; possible D gene TRBD1, 5 bases. The ends were cut back, 0 bases at V and 2 bases at J, with 10 bases in the middle. From germline, CDR1 is MGHRA and CDR2 YSYEKL. This CDR3 has 15 residues. CDR3 nucleotide sequence: TGCGCCAGCAGCCAAGATATCCAGGGTCAAGAGACCCAGTACTTC. It encodes CASSQDIQGQETQYF.

This clonotype was seen repeatedly, ten times or more. The rearrangement joins TRBV27 to TRBJ1-6; D is perhaps TRBD1 (6 bases). The V gene lost 2 bases and the J gene lost 6 bases, with 14 bases spanning the gap. Germline lookup yields CDR1 MNHEY and CDR2 SMNVEV (reference sequence). This CDR3 is 16 amino acids long. Here the CDR3 reads CASSLLGTPSNSPLHF. CDR3 DNA: TGTGCCAGCAGTTTACTCGGGACACCCAGTAATTCACCCCTCCACTTT.

This clonotype was recorded many times. The chain is built from TRBV11-2 and TRBJ2-5; TRBD2 matches 8 bases. Germline CDR1 and CDR2: SGHAT and FQNNGV. Trimming removed 2 bases from V and 3 bases from J; junction bases left unmatched: 14. This CDR3 spans 18 amino acids. The chain's CDR3 is CASSLFGGVSGTEETQYF. The CDR3 DNA reads as TGTGCCAGCAGCTTATTTGGCGGTGTTAGCGGGACCGAAGAGACCCAGTACTTC. Full variable domain (missing parts from reference TRBV11-2 and TRBJ2-5): EAGVAQSPRYKIIEKRQSVAFWCNPISGHATLYWYQQILGQGPKLLIQFQNNGVVDDSQLPKDRFSAERLKGVDSTLKIQPAKLEDSAVYLCASSLFGGVSGTEETQYFGPGTRLLVL.

This clonotype appeared many times. The genes are TRBV20-1 and TRBJ2-1, with 7 bases matching TRBD2. CDR3 length equals 16 residues. Germline CDR1 reads DFQATT; CDR2 reads SNEGSKA (reference sequence). Losses at the gene ends were 0 bases for V and 2 bases for J; bases not matched to a gene: 7. As DNA, the CDR3 is TGCAGTGCTAGAGATGTCTCGGCGGGGGCCTACAATGAGCAGTTCTTC. The encoded protein is CSARDVSAGAYNEQFF.

This clonotype was counted at least ten times. This chain joins TRBV10-3 and TRBJ1-1; 7 bases line up with TRBD1. CDR1 and CDR2 (germline): ENHRY, SYGVKD. There are 17 residues in the CDR3. V lost 10 bases and J lost 1; bases outside the gene matches: 18. Written as DNA, the CDR3 is TGTGCCACCGAACCATATCCGGGACAGCGGAAGAACACTGAAGCTTTCTTT. Translated: CATEPYPGQRKNTEAFF.

The chain employs TRBV30 and TRBJ2-2; 7 bases line up with TRBD1. This CDR3 contains 15 residues. V gave up 4 bases and J gave up 3 bases; unmatched junction bases: 8. Germline CDR1 and CDR2: GTSNPN and SVGIG (reference sequence). CDR3 sequence: CAWNTGTADTGELFF. As DNA, the CDR3 is TGTGCCTGGAACACCGGGACAGCCGACACCGGGGAGCTGTTTTTT.

This clonotype was found many times. The J gene is TRBJ2-7, the V gene TRBV12-3 or TRBV12-4; D remains ambiguous. There are 13 residues in the CDR3. Trimming stripped 3 bases from V and 5 bases from J, with 11 bases between. The CDR3 DNA is TGTGCCAGCAGTTTCTTTTGGAGCAACGAGCAGTACGTC. It is translated as CASSFFWSNEQYV.

This clonotype was recorded many times. The J gene is TRBJ2-7, the V gene TRBV7-3; 9 nucleotides agree with TRBD2. V was clipped by 3 bases and J by 4 bases; unmatched bases: 10. Germline lookup yields CDR1 SGHTA and CDR2 FQGTGA. The CDR3 runs to 16 residues. Here the CDR3 reads CASSLYSGGAIYEQYV. Here the CDR3 DNA reads TGTGCCAGCAGCTTGTATAGCGGGGGAGCCATATACGAGCAGTACGTC.

This clonotype was counted many times. The V and J genes are TRBV29-1 and TRBJ1-1; unclear D gene. Trimming cost V 2 bases and J 8 bases, with 15 bases left between them. Germline CDR1 and CDR2: SQVTM and ANQGSEA. The CDR3 totals 13 residues. CDR3 loop: CSVERDRYIEAFF. CDR3 nucleotide sequence: TGCAGCGTTGAACGCGACCGCTACATCGAAGCTTTCTTT.

This clonotype came up many times. The J gene is TRBJ2-5, the V gene TRBV18, with D unclear. CDR3 size: 16 residues. The germline V and J ends were trimmed by 2 bases and 4 bases, with 17 bases remaining between them. CDR1 and CDR2 (germline): KGHSH, LQKENI. CDR3 in amino acids: CASSPLGSPRAETQYF. CDR3 DNA: TGTGCCAGCTCACCATTAGGCAGCCCTCGGGCAGAGACCCAGTACTTC.

This clonotype showed up many times. J is TRBJ2-7 and V is TRBV10-1, with 10 bases identical to TRBD1. The length of the CDR3 is 16 residues. Germline V gives CDR1 WNHNN, CDR2 SYGVQD (reference sequence). J gave up 0 bases and V 7 bases, and 9 bases lay outside the gene matches. The CDR3 sequence: CASTIWGQGSSYEQYV. As DNA, the CDR3 is TGCGCCAGCACTATCTGGGGACAGGGGAGCTCCTACGAGCAGTACGTC.

This clonotype occurred many times. The chain joins TRBV30 to TRBJ2-1; D call uncertain. Germline values: CDR1 GTSNPN, CDR2 SVGIG (reference sequence). The CDR3 extends over 14 amino acids. Trimming pared 2 bases from V and 0 bases from J, leaving 8 bases between. CDR3 amino acids: CAWSWWGSYNEQFF. DNA of the CDR3: TGTGCCTGGAGTTGGTGGGGCTCCTACAATGAGCAGTTCTTC. Supplemented by reference TRBV30 and TRBJ2-1, the full variable domain reads SQTIHQWPATLVQPVGSPLSLECTVEGTSNPNLYWYRQAAGRGLQLLFYSVGIGQISSEVPQNLSASRPQDRQFILSSKKLLLSDSGFYLCAWSWWGSYNEQFFGPGTRLTVL.

This clonotype came up many times. V is TRBV24-1 and J is TRBJ2-5; either TRBD1 or TRBD2 may supply D (5 bases each). This CDR3 is built from 13 residues. Germline lookup yields CDR1 KGHDR and CDR2 SFDVKD. Trimming left V 9 bases short and J 7 bases short, with 17 bases between. The CDR3 DNA is TGTGCCACCTCAGGATCTACGAGGGGGACCCAGTACTTC. Translation gives CATSGSTRGTQYF.

The chain recombines TRBV11-2 with TRBJ2-5; possibly TRBD2 for D (5 bases). CDR1 is SGHAT, CDR2 FQNNGV, per germline. The CDR3 is 14 amino acids. V lost 0 bases, J lost 6 bases, and 11 bases lay in between. The CDR3 is CASSLDLGRQTQYF. DNA for the CDR3: TGTGCCAGCAGCTTAGATTTAGGGAGACAGACCCAGTACTTC.

The chain recombines TRBV29-1 with TRBJ2-2; 11 bases are shared with TRBD2. The CDR3 totals 15 residues. Germline V gene data show CDR1 as SQVTM and CDR2 as ANQGSEA. V shed 6 bases, J shed 6 bases, and the junction held 9 bases outside the gene matches. This chain's CDR3 is CSVAASGGPAGELFF. In DNA form, the CDR3 reads TGCAGCGTGGCGGCTAGCGGGGGGCCCGCCGGGGAGCTGTTTTTT.

This clonotype was seen ten or more times. This CDR3 reads CASRGVSTQYF. The DNA of the CDR3 is TGTGCCAGCAGAGGCGTCTCGACCCAGTACTTC. The chain is built from TRBV12-3 or TRBV12-4 and TRBJ2-5; D not resolved. The ends were cut back, 6 bases at V and 7 bases at J, with 9 bases in the middle. This CDR3 spans 11 amino acids.

This clonotype was seen ten or more times. J is TRBJ2-2 and V is TRBV20-1, with a weak D call TRBD1 (6 bases). The germline V gene has CDR1 DFQATT and CDR2 SNEGSKA (reference sequence). CDR3 length: 14 amino acids. V lost 6 bases to trimming and J lost 1 base, with 12 bases between them. CDR3 region: CSAITGLNTGELFF. Written as DNA, the CDR3 is TGCAGTGCAATCACAGGGCTGAACACCGGGGAGCTGTTTTTT.